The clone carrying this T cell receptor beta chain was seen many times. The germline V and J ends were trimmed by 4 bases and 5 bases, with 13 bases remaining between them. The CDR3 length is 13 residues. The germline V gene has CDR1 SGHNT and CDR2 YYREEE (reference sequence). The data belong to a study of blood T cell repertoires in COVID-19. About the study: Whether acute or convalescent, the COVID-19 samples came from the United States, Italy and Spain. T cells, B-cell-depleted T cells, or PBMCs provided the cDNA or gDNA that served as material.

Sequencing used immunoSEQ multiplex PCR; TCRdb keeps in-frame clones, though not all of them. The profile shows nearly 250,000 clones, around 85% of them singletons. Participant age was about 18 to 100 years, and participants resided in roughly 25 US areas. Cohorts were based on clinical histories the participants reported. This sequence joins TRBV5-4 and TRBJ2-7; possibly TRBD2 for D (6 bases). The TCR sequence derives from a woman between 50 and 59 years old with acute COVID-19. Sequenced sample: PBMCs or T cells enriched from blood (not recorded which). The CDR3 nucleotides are TGTGCCAGCAGCCCAAGGACTAAACACGAGCAGTACTTC. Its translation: CASSPRTKHEQYF.